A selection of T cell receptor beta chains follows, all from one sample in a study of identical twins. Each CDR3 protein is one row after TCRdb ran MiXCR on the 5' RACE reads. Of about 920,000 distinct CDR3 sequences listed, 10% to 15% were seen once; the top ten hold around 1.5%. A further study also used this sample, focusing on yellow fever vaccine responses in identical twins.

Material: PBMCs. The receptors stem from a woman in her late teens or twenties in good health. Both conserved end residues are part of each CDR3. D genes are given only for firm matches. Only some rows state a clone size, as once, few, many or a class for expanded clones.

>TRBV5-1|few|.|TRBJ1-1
TGCGCCAGCAGCTCACTCCCGGGACGGACTAACACTGAAGCTTTCTTT
CASSSLPGRTNTEAFF
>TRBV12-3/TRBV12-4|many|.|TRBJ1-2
TGTGCCAGCAGTTTTGGATTAGGTGGCTACACCTTC
CASSFGLGGYTF
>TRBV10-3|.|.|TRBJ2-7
TGTGCCATAGGCCCGGGGACTTCTACCTACGAGCAGTACTTC
CAIGPGTSTYEQYF
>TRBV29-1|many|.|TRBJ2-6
TGCAGCGTTCGGGACCCCTCTGGGGCCAACGTCCTGACTTTC
CSVRDPSGANVLTF
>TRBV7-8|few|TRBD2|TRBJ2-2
TGTGCCAGCAGCTTAGAAAAGGGGGGAAGCGGGAGGAACACCGGGGAGCTGTTTTTT
CASSLEKGGSGRNTGELFF
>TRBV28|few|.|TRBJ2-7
TGTGCCTACGGCGTGGGAAGGCGGAACGAGCAGTACTTC
CAYGVGRRNEQYF
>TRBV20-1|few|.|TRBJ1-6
TGCAGTGCTCCCGGTGGTGGACAGAACTTCTATTCACCCCTCCACTTT
CSAPGGGQNFYSPLHF
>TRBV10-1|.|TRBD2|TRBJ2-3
TGCGCCAGCAGCAGAAGACTAGCGGACAGCACAGATACGCAGTATTTT
CASSRRLADSTDTQYF
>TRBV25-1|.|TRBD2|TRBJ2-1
TGTGCCAGCAGTGAGCCGGGACTAGCGTCCAATGAGCAGTTCTTC
CASSEPGLASNEQFF
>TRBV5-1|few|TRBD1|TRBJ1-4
TGCGCCAGCAGCCCGACTACGACAGGGGGTCTGGGAAAACTGTTTTTT
CASSPTTTGGLGKLFF
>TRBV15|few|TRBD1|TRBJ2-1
TGTGCCACCAGCAGGCCATGGACAGGGGGCAATGAGCAGTTCTTC
CATSRPWTGGNEQFF
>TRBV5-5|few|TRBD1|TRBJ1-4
TGTGCCAGCAGGTTGGGACAGGGGAATGAAAAACTGTTTTTT
CASRLGQGNEKLFF
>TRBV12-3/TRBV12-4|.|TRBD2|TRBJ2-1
TGTGCCAGCAGTTTGAGGGGAGGGCCTGTGGATGAGCAGTTCTTC
CASSLRGGPVDEQFF
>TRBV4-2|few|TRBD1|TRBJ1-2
TGTGCCAGCAGCCAAGATCCGGGACAGTCCATCTATGGCTACACCTTC
CASSQDPGQSIYGYTF
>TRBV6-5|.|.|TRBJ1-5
TGTGCCAGCAGTTATTTGGGGGATAGCAATCAGCCCCAGCATTTT
CASSYLGDSNQPQHF
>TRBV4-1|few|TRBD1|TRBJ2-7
TGCGCCAGCGGATCCGGGACAGGAGCCTACGAGCAGTACTTC
CASGSGTGAYEQYF
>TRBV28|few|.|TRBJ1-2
TGTGCCAGCAGTAGTGGAACCACTAACTATGGCTACACCTTC
CASSSGTTNYGYTF
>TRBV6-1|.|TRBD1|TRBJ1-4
TGTGCCAGCAGAAAGGGACAGGGGGTTGAAAAACTGTTTTTT
CASRKGQGVEKLFF
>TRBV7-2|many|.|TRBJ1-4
TGTGCCAGCAGCTTTACTCCTGGGTATAGGGAAAAACTGTTTTTT
CASSFTPGYREKLFF
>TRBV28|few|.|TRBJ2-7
TGTGCCAGCAGATCTGCTCGGGGGAGCTCCTACGAGCAGTACTTC
CASRSARGSSYEQYF
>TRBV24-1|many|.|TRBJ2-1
TGTGCCACCAGTGAATCGACGGCCGAGCAGTTCTTC
CATSESTAEQFF
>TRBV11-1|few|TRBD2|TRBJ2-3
TGTGCCAGCAGACCCGGACGGGCCCTACTAGCGGGAGACACAGATACGCAGTATTTT
CASRPGRALLAGDTDTQYF
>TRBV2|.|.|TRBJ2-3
TGTGCCAGCAGAGGGGACTTGAGCACAGATACGCAGTATTTT
CASRGDLSTDTQYF
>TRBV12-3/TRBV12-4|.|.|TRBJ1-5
TGTGCCAGCAGTTTTGGGTTAACAGGCGCGAGTCAGCCCCAGCATTTT
CASSFGLTGASQPQHF
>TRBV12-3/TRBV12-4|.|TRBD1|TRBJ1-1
TGTGCCAGCAGTTTCCAGGGGGTCCTCGGCCGGGCTTTCTTT
CASSFQGVLGRAFF
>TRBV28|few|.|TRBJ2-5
TGTGCCAGCAGTTTGGGCGCAGCAGGCGGGTCGGGAATGAGGGAGACCCAGTACTTC
CASSLGAAGGSGMRETQYF
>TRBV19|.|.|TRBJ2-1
TGTGCCAGTAGTATGTCCGGGTACAAAGACAATGAGCAGTTCTTC
CASSMSGYKDNEQFF
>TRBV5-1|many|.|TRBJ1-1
TGCGCCAGCAGCTTGTCTGGGGGAAACACTGAAGCTTTCTTT
CASSLSGGNTEAFF
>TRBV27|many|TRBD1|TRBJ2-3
TGTGCCAGCAAACGAGGATGGGACAGGGCCTCAGATACGCAGTATTTT
CASKRGWDRASDTQYF
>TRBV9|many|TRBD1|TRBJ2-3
TGTGCCAGCAGCGAGAGGACAGGGGATATAGATACGCAGTATTTT
CASSERTGDIDTQYF
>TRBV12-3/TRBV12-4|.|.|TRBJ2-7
TGTGCCAGCAGTTTAGTAGTCCACGAGCAGTACTTC
CASSLVVHEQYF
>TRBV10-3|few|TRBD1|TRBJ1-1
TGTGCCATCAGAAAAACTACACAGGGGCTGAACACTGAAGCTTTCTTT
CAIRKTTQGLNTEAFF
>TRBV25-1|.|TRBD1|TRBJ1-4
TGTGCCAGCAGTGAAAAATGGACAGGGAGCTCAACTAATGAAAAACTGTTTTTT
CASSEKWTGSSTNEKLFF
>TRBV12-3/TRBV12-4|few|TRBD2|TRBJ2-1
TGTGCCAGCACTCACCTTAGCGGGGGGGTAAACAATGAGCAGTTCTTC
CASTHLSGGVNNEQFF
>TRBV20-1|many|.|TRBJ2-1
TGCAGTGCTAGAGGGGGGGACGCCTGGTTCTTC
CSARGGDAWFF
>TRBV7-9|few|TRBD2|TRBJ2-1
TGTGCCAGCAGCTTAGTTGGGGCCTTAGCGGGAGTATATGAGCAGTTCTTC
CASSLVGALAGVYEQFF
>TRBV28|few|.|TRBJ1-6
TGTGCCAGCAGTTTGTCGACTAGGGGTGTCCTTGGTTCACCCCTCCACTTT
CASSLSTRGVLGSPLHF
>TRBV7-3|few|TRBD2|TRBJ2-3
TGTGCCAGCAGCTTGTCACTAGCGGCGGGGGATACGCAGTATTTT
CASSLSLAAGDTQYF
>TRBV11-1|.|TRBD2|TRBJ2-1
TGTGCCAGCAGCTTAGAGGTTTCGGGCGGGAGGGCCCTTAATGAGCAGTTCTTC
CASSLEVSGGRALNEQFF
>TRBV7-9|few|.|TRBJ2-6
TGTGCCAGCAGCCTGAATCCTATCTCTGGGGCCAACGTCCTGACTTTC
CASSLNPISGANVLTF
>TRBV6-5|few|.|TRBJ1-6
TGTGCCAGCAGTTACGGGGCAGGGTTGAATTCACCCCTCCACTTT
CASSYGAGLNSPLHF
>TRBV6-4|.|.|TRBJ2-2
TGTGCCAGCAGGCTGGGTGTTAACACCGGGGAGCTGTTTTTT
CASRLGVNTGELFF
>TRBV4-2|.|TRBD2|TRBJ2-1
TGTGCCAGCAGCCAAGTCCGCGGGGGGAAGGGTAACAATGAGCAGTTCTTC
CASSQVRGGKGNNEQFF
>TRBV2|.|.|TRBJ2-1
TGTGCCAGCATAGGGGGGGTCTACAATGAGCAGTTCTTC
CASIGGVYNEQFF
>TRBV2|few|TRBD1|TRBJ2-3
TGTGCCAGCGAGGAGGGACAGGGCCGGCGGGATACGCAGTATTTT
CASEEGQGRRDTQYF
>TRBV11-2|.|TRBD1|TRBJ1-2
TGTGCCACCGGGACAGATAACTATGGCTACACCTTC
CATGTDNYGYTF
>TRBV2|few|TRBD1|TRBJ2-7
TGTGCCAGCACCGCGACAGGGGATCGCGAGCAGTACTTC
CASTATGDREQYF
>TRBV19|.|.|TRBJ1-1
TGTGCCAGTAGTATCTCTCAGATTGAGAACACTGAAGCTTTCTTT
CASSISQIENTEAFF
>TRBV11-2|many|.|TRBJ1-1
TGTGCCAGCAGCCAATACACTGAAGCTTTCTTT
CASSQYTEAFF
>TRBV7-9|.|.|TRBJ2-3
TGTGCCAGCGTCCCCAGGGTCGGAAGCACAGATACGCAGTATTTT
CASVPRVGSTDTQYF